This TCR beta chain originates from a study of blood T cells in healthy people across ages. Study-wide findings and caveats: Naive CD4+ cells and diversity were both higher in long-lived donors than in aged donors.

The V gene's germline CDR1 is ENHRY and CDR2 SYGVKD. The V and J ends lost 3 bases and 8 bases respectively, with 16 bases between them. The CDR3 runs 15 residues. Worth noting for this clonotype: Its antigen remains unknown.

PCR was performed a second time for about 7 to 11 cycles using a sample-barcoded 5' primer and a J-beta primer mix. A single record per CDR3 protein comes from TCRdb applying MiXCR to the 5' RACE reads. The repertoire holds fewer than 1,200,000 distinct CDR3 sequences, approximately 25% seen once, with 0.65% to 0.95% in the top ten. A further study also used this sample, focusing on T cells of mothers and their children. That study adds: The study recruited a few healthy Caucasian mothers and their six children as donors.

The rearrangement links TRBV10-3 to TRBJ1-4; D gene ambiguous. This TCR came from a girl aged 2 to 9 in good health. The specimen sequenced was blood. DNA for the CDR3: TGTGCCATCAGTGAAAAGGGCGGGGAGGAGGAAAAACTGTTTTTT. Protein: CAISEKGGEEEKLFF.